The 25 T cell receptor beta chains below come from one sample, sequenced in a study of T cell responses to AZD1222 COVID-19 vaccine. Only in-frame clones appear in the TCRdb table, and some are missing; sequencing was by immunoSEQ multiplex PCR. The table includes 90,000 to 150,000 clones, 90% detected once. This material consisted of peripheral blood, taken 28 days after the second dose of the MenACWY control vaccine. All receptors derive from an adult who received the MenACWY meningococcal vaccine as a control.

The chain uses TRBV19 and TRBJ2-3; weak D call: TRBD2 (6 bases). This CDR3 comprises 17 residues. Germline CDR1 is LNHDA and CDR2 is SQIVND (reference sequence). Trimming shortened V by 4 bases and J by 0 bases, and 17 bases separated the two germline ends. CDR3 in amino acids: CASSNLRAGSSTDTQYF. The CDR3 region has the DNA TGTGCCAGTAGTAATCTTCGGGCGGGGTCAAGCACAGATACGCAGTATTTT. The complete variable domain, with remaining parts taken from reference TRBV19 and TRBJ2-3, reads DGGITQSPKYLFRKEGQNVTLSCEQNLNHDAMYWYRQDPGQGLRLIYYSQIVNDFQKGDIAEGYSVSREKKESFPLTVTSAQKNPTAFYLCASSNLRAGSSTDTQYFGPGTRLTVL.

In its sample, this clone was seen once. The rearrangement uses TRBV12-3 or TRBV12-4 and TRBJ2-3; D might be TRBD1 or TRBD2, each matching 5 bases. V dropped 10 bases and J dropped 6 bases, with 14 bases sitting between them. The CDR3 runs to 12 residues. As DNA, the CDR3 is TGTGCCATCAGGGATGAGGGCGATACGCAGTATTTT. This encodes CAIRDEGDTQYF.

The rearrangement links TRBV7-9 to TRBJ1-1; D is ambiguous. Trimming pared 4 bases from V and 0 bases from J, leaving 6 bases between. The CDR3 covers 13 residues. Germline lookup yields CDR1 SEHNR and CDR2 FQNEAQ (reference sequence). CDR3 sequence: CASSSPLNTEAFF. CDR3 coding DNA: TGTGCCAGCAGCTCCCCCTTGAACACTGAAGCTTTCTTT.

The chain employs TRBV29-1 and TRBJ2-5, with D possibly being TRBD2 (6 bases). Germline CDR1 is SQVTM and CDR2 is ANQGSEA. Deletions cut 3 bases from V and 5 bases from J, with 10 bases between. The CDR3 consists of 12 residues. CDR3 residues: CSVDPGVETQYF. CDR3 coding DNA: TGCAGCGTTGATCCGGGGGTCGAGACCCAGTACTTC.

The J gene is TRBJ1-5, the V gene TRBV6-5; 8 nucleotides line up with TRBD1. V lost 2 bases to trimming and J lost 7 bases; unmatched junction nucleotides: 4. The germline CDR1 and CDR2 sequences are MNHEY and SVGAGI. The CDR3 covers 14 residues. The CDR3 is CASSYDRGGQPQHF. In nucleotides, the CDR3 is TGTGCCAGCAGTTACGACAGGGGCGGGCAGCCCCAGCATTTT.

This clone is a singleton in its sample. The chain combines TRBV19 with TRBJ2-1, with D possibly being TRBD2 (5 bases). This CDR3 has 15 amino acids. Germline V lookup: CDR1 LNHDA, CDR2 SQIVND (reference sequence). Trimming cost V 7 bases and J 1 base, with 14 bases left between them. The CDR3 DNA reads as TGTGCCAGTACCTTTGAGGGAGTGTCCTACAATGAGCAGTTCTTC. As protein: CASTFEGVSYNEQFF.

Written as DNA, the CDR3 is TGTGCCAGCAGCTTAGGTATCACCGAGACCCAGTACTTC. It codes for CASSLGITETQYF. This chain uses TRBV7-2 with TRBJ2-5; unclear D gene. The CDR3 runs to 13 residues. The germline V and J ends were trimmed by 1 base and 5 bases, with 8 bases remaining between them. CDR1 and CDR2 from the germline V gene are SGHTA and FQGNSA.

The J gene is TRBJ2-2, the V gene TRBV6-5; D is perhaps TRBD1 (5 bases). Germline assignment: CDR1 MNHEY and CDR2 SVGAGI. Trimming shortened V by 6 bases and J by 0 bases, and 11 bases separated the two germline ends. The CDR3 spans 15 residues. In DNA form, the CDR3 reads TGTGCCAGCAGCAACAGGCTTCCGAACACCGGGGAGCTGTTTTTT. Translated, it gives CASSNRLPNTGELFF.

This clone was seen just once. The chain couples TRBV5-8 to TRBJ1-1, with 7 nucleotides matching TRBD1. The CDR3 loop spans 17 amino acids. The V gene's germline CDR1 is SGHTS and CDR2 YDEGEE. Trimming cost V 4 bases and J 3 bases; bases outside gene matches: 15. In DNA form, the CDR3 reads TGTGCCAGCAGCAGGGGGCGGGTGACAGGGTTGCACACTGAAGCTTTCTTT. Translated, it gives CASSRGRVTGLHTEAFF.

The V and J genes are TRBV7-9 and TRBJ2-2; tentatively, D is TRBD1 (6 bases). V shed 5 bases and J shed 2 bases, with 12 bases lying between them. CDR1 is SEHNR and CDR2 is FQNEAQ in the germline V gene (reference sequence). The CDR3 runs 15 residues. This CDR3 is CASSNRDTNTGELFF. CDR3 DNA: TGTGCCAGCAGCAACCGGGACACAAACACCGGGGAGCTGTTTTTT.

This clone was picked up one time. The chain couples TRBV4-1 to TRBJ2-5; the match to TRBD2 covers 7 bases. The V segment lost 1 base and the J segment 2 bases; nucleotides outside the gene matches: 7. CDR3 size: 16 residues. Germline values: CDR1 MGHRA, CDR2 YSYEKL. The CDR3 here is CASSQGRLAAQETQYF. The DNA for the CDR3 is TGCGCCAGCAGCCAAGGCCGTCTAGCGGCTCAAGAGACCCAGTACTTC.

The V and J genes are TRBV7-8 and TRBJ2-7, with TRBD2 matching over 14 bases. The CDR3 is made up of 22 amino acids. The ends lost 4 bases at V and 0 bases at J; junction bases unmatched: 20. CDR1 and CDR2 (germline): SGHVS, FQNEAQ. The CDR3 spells CASSSGLAGGHHSVIFSYEQYF. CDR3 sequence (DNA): TGTGCCAGCAGCTCTGGACTAGCGGGAGGCCATCATTCCGTCATCTTCTCCTACGAGCAGTACTTC.

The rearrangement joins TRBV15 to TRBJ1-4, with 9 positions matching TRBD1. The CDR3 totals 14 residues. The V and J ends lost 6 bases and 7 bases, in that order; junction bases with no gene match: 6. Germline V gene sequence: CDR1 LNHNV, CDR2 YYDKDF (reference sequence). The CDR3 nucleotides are TGTGCCACCAGGTCAGGGACAGGGAGTGAAAAACTGTTTTTT. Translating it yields CATRSGTGSEKLFF. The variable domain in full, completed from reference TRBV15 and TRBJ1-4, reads DAMVIQNPRYQVTQFGKPVTLSCSQTLNHNVMYWYQQKSSQAPKLLFHYYDKDFNNEADTPDNFQSRRPNTSFCFLDIRSPGLGDTAMYLCATRSGTGSEKLFFGSGTQLSVL.

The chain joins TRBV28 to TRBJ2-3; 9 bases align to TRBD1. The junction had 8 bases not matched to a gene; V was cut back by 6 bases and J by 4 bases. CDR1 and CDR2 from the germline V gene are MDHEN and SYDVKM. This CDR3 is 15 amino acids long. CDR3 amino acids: CASSYRDREADTQYF. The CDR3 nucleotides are TGTGCCAGCAGCTACCGGGACAGGGAGGCAGATACGCAGTATTTT.

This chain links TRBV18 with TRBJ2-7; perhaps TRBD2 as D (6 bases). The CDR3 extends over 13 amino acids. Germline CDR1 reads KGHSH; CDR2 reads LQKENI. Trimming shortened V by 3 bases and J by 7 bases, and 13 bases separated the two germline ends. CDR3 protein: CASSPGGGREQYF. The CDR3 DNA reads TGTGCCAGCTCACCGGGTGGAGGGCGGGAGCAGTACTTC.

The CDR3 coding sequence is TGCAGCGTTGGGTCCAGCGGGGGGGCAAGTACGCAGTATTTT. Protein: CSVGSSGGASTQYF. The chain has TRBV29-1 and TRBJ2-3, with 10 bases identical to TRBD2. V trimming: 4 bases; J trimming: 8 bases; junction bases outside the gene matches: 9. The CDR3 consists of 14 residues. The germline gives CDR1 SQVTM, CDR2 ANQGSEA.

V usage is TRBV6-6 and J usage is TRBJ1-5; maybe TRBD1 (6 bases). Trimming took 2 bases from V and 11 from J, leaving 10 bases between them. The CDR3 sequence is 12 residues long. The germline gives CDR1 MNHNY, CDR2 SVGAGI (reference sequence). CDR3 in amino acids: CASSYGGLAQHF. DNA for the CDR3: TGTGCCAGCAGTTACGGGGGCTTGGCCCAGCATTTT.

CDR3: CASSPRAGYGTEAFF. The DNA for the CDR3 is TGTGCCAGCAGCCCTCGGGCGGGTTACGGCACTGAAGCTTTCTTT. The V and J genes are TRBV7-9 and TRBJ1-1, with D uncertain. Germline V gene sequence: CDR1 SEHNR, CDR2 FQNEAQ (reference sequence). CDR3 length: 15 residues. V lost 5 bases and J lost 4, with 17 bases in between.

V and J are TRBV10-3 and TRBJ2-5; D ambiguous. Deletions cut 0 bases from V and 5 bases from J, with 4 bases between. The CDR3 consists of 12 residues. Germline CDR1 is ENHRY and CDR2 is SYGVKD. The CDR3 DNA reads TGTGCCATCAGTGAGTCGGGTGAGACCCAGTACTTC. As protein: CAISESGETQYF.

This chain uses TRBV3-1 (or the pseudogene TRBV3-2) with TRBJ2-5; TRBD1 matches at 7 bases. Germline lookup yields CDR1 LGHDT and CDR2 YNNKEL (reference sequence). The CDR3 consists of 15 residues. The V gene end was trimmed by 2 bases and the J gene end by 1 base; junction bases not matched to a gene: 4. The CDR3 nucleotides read TGTGCCAGCAGCCAATTGGACAGGCCCCAAGAGACCCAGTACTTC. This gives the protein CASSQLDRPQETQYF.

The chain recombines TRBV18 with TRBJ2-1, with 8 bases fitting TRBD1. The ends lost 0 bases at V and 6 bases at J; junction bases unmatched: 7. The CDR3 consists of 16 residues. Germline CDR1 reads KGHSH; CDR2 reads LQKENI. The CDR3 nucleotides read TGTGCCAGCTCACCACCTTACAGGGGACAGGTCAATGAGCAGTTCTTC. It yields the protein CASSPPYRGQVNEQFF.

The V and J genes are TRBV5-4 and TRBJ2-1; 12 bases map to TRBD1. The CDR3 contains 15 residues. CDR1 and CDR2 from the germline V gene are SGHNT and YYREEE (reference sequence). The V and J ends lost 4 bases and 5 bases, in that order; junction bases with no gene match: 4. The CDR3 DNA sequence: TGTGCCAGCAGCCCGGGACAGGGGGCTGACAATGAGCAGTTCTTC. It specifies CASSPGQGADNEQFF.

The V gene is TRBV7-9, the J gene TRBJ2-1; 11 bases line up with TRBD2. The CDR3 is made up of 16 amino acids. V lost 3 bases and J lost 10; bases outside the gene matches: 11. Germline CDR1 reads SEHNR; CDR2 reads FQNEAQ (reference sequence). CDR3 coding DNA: TGTGCCAGCAGCTTTGGGACTAGCGGCCCTACGGGGGAGCAGTTCTTC. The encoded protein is CASSFGTSGPTGEQFF.

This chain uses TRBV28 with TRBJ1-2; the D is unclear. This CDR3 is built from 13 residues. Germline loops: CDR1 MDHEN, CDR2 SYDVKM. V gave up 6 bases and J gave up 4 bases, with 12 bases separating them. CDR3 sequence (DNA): TGTGCCAGCAGCCGCACACAGATCTATGGCTACACCTTC. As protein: CASSRTQIYGYTF.

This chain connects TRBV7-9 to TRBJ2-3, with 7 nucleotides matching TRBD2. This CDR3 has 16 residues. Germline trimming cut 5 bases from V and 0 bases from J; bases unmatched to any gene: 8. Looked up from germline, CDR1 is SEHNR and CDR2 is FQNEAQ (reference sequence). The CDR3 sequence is CASSTLAAVSTDTQYF. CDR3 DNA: TGTGCCAGCAGCACGCTAGCGGCAGTTAGCACAGATACGCAGTATTTT.